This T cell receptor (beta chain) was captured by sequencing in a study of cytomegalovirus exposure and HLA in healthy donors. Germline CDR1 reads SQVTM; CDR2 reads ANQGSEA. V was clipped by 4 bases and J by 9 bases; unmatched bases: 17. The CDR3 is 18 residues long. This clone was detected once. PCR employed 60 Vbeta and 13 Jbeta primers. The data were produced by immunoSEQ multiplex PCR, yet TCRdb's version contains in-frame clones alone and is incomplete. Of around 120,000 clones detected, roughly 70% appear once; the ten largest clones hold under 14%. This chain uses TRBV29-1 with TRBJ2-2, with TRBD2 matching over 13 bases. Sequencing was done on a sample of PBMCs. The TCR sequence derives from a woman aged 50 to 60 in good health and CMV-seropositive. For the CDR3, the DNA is TGCAGCGTTGCTCCGACTAGCGGGGGGAATCCTACCGTTCGGGAGCTGTTTTTT. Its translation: CSVAPTSGGNPTVRELFF.